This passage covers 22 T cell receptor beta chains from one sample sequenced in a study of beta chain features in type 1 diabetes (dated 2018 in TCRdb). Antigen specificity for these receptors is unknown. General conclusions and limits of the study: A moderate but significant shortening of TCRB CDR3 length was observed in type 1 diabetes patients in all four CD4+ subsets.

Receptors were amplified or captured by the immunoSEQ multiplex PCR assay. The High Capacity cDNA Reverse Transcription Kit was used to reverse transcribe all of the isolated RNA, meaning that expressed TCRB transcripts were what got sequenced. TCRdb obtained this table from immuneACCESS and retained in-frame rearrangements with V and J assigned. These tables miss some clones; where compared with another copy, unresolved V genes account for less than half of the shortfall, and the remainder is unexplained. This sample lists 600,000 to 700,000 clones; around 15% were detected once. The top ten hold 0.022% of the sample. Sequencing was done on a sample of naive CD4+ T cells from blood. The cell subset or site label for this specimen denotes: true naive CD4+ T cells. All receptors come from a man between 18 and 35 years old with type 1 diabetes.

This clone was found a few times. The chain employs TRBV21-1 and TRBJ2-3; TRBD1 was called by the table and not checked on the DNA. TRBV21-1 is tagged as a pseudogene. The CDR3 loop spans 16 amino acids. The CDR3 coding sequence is TGTGCCAGCAGCAAGAGAAGGGACAGGGCCACAGATACGCAGTATTTT. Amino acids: CASSKRRDRATDTQYF.

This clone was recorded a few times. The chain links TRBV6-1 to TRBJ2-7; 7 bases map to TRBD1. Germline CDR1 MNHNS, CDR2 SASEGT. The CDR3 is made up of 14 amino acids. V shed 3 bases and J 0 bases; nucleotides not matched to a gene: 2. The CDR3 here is CASSEGQISYEQYF. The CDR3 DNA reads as TGTGCCAGCAGTGAGGGACAGATCTCCTACGAGCAGTACTTC.

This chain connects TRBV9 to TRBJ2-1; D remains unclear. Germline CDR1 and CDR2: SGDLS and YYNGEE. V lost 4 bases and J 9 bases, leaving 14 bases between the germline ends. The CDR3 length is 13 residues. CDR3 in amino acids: CASSPHPDVEQFF. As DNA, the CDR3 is TGTGCCAGCAGCCCCCACCCGGACGTTGAGCAGTTCTTC. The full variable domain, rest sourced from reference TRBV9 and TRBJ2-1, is DSGVTQTPKHLITATGQRVTLRCSPRSGDLSVYWYQQSLDQGLQFLIQYYNGEERAKGNILERFSAQQFPDLHSELNLSSLELGDSALYFCASSPHPDVEQFFGPGTRLTVL.

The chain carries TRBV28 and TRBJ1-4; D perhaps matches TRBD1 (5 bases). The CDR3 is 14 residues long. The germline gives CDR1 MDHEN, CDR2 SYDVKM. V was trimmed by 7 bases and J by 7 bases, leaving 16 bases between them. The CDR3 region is CASTSAGLGEKLFF. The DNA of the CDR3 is TGTGCCAGCACCTCGGCAGGGTTGGGTGAAAAACTGTTTTTT.

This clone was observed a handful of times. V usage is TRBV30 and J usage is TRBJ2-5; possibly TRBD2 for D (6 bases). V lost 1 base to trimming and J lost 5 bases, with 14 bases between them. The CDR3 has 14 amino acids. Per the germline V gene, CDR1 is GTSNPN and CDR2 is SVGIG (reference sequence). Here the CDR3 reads CAWSGQGGSETQYF. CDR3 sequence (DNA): TGTGCCTGGAGTGGGCAGGGAGGTTCGGAGACCCAGTACTTC.

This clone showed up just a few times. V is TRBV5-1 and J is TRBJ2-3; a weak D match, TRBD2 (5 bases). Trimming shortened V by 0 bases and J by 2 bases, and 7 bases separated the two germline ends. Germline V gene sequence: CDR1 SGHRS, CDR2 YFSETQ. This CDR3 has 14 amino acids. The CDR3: CASSLADYTDTQYF. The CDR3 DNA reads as TGCGCCAGCAGCTTGGCCGACTACACAGATACGCAGTATTTT. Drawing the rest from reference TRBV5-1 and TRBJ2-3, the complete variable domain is KAGVTQTPRYLIKTRGQQVTLSCSPISGHRSVSWYQQTPGQGLQFLFEYFSETQRNKGNFPGRFSGRQFSNSRSEMNVSTLELGDSALYLCASSLADYTDTQYFGPGTRLTVL.

CDR3 amino acids: CASSLPGDGGYGYTF. The CDR3 bases are TGTGCCAGCAGCTTGCCTGGGGACGGGGGCTATGGCTACACCTTC. The chain uses TRBV5-6 and TRBJ1-2; tentative D call: TRBD1 (5 bases). This CDR3 comprises 15 residues. Germline assignment: CDR1 SGHDT and CDR2 YYEEEE. V was trimmed by 1 base and J by 4 bases, leaving 14 bases between them.

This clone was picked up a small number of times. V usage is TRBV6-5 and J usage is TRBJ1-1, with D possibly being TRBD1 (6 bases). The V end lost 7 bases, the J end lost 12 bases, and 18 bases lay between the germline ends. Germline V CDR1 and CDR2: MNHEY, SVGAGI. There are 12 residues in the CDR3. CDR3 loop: CASISGGAGTFF. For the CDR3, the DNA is TGTGCCAGCATCTCCGGGGGCGCGGGAACTTTCTTT.

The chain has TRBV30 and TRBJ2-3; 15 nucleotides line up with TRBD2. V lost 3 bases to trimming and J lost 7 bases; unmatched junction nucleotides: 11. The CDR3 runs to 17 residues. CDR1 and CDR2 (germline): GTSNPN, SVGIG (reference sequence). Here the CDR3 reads CAWSVFWTSGGANTQYF. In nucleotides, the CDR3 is TGTGCCTGGAGCGTATTTTGGACTAGCGGGGGGGCAAATACGCAGTATTTT. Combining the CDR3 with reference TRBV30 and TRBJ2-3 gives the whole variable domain SQTIHQWPATLVQPVGSPLSLECTVEGTSNPNLYWYRQAAGRGLQLLFYSVGIGQISSEVPQNLSASRPQDRQFILSSKKLLLSDSGFYLCAWSVFWTSGGANTQYFGPGTRLTVL.

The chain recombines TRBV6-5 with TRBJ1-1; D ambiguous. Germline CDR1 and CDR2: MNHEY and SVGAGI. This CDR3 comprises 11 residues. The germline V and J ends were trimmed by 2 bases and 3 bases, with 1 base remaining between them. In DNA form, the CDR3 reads TGTGCCAGCAGTTACGACACTGAAGCTTTCTTT. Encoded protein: CASSYDTEAFF.

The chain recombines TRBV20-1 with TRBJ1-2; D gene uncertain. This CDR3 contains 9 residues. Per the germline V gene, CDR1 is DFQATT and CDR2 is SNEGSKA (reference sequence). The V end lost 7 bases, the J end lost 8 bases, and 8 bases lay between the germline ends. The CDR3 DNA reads TGCAGTGTCGATGTGGGCTACACCTTC. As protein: CSVDVGYTF.

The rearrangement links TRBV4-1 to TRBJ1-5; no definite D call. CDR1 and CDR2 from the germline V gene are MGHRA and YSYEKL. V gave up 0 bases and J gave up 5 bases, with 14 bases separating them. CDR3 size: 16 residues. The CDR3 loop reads CASSQEGNEYYQPQHF. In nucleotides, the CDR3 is TGCGCCAGCAGCCAAGAGGGGAATGAGTATTATCAGCCCCAGCATTTT.

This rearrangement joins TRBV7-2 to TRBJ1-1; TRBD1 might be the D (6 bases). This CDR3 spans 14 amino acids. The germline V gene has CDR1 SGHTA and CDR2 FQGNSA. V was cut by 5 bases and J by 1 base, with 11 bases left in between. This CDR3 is CASSPTGWNTEAFF. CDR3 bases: TGTGCCAGCAGCCCTACAGGGTGGAACACTGAAGCTTTCTTT.

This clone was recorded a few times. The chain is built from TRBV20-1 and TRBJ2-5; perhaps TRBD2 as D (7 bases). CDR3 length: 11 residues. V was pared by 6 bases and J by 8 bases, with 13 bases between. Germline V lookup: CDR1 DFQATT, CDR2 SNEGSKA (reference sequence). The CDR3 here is CSATGGGTQYF. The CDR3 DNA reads TGCAGTGCCACTGGGGGGGGCACCCAGTACTTC.

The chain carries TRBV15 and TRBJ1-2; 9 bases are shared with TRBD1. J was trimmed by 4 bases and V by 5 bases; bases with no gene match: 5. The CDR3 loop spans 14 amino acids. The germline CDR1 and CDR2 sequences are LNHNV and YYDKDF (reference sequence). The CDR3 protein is CATSGDRVGYGYTF. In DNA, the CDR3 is TGTGCCACCAGCGGGGACAGGGTAGGCTATGGCTACACCTTC.

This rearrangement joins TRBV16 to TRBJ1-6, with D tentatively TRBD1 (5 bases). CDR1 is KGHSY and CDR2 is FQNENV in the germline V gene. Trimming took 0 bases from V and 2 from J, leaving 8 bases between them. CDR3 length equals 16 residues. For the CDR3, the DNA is TGTGCCAGCAGCCAATCGAAAGGGGCCTATAATTCACCCCTCCACTTT. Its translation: CASSQSKGAYNSPLHF.

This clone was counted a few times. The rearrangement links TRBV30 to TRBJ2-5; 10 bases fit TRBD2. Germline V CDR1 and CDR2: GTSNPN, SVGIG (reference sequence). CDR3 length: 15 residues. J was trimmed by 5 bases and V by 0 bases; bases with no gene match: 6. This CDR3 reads CAWSVPAGGPETQYF. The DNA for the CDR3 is TGTGCCTGGAGTGTACCAGCGGGGGGGCCGGAGACCCAGTACTTC.

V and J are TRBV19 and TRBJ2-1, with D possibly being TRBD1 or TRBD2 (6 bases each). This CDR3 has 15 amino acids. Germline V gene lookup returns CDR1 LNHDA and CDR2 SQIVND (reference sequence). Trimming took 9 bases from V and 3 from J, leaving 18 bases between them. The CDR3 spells CASRWGGGGYNEQFF. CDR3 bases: TGTGCCAGCCGTTGGGGTGGAGGGGGCTACAATGAGCAGTTCTTC.

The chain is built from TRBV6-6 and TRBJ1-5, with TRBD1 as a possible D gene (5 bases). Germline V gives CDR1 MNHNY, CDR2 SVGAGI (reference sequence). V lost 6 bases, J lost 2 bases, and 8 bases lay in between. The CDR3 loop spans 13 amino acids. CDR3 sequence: CASSQGGNQPQHF. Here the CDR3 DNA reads TGTGCCAGCAGCCAGGGCGGCAATCAGCCCCAGCATTTT.

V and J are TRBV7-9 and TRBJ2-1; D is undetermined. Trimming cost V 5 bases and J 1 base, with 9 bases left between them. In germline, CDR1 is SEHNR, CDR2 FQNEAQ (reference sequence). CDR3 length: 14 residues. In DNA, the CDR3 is TGTGCCAGCAGCCTCGGGCAGTCCTACAATGAGCAGTTCTTC. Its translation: CASSLGQSYNEQFF. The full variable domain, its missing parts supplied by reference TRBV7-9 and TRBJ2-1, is DTGVSQNPRHKITKRGQNVTFRCDPISEHNRLYWYRQTLGQGPEFLTYFQNEAQLEKSRLLSDRFSAERPKGSFSTLEIQRTEQGDSAMYLCASSLGQSYNEQFFGPGTRLTVL.

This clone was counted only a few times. CDR3 protein: CASAEQGSANTGELFF. CDR3 nucleotides: TGTGCCAGCGCAGAACAGGGAAGCGCGAACACCGGGGAGCTGTTTTTT. The chain uses TRBV2 and TRBJ2-2, with D possibly TRBD1 on 6 matching bases. The CDR3 contains 16 residues. Per the germline V gene, CDR1 is SNHLY and CDR2 is FYNNEI. V dropped 8 bases and J dropped 0 bases, with 16 bases sitting between them.

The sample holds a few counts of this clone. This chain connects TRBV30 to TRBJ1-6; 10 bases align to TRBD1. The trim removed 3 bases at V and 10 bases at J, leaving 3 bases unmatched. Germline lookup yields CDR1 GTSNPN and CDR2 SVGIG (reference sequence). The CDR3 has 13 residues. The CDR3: CAWSDRGLSPLHF. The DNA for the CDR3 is TGTGCCTGGAGCGACAGGGGGCTCTCACCCCTCCACTTT.